These 9 T cell receptor beta chains originate from one sample sequenced in a study of OX40 agonist ivuxolimab in advanced cancers. Method: immunoSEQ multiplex PCR; TCRdb's copy keeps in-frame clones and lacks some. The sample shows tens of thousands of clones, approximately 90% of them seen only once. Sequenced here: CD4+ or CD8+ T cells sorted from blood, sampled in a trial of the OX40 agonist ivuxolimab. Receptors were obtained from an adult with an advanced solid tumor such as melanoma, head and neck, liver or kidney cancer.

This clone was counted only a few times. The CDR3 loop reads CASNAGYGQIYEQYF. DNA for the CDR3: TGCGCCAGCAACGCCGGATATGGACAGATCTACGAGCAGTACTTC. The chain links TRBV5-1 to TRBJ2-7; tentatively, D is TRBD1 (6 bases). CDR3 length: 15 residues. V was pared by 6 bases and J by 3 bases, with 19 bases between. Germline-derived CDR1 and CDR2 are SGHRS and YFSETQ.

The gene calls are TRBV6-6 and TRBJ1-4; 7 nucleotides agree with TRBD1. Germline CDR1 reads MNHNY; CDR2 reads SVGAGI (reference sequence). J lost 2 bases, V lost 2 bases, and 5 bases had no gene match. The CDR3 has 16 amino acids. The CDR3 region is CASSYGRGLTNEKLFF. Here the CDR3 DNA reads TGTGCCAGCAGTTACGGAAGGGGGCTGACTAATGAAAAACTGTTTTTT.

This rearrangement joins TRBV27 to TRBJ2-5, with D tentatively TRBD2 (5 bases). CDR1 is MNHEY, CDR2 SMNVEV, per germline (reference sequence). CDR3 length: 15 residues. The V end lost 5 bases, the J end lost 5 bases, and 18 bases lay between the germline ends. The CDR3 nucleotides read TGTGCCAGCAGTCGCACCGGGGTCCCGGGGGAGACCCAGTACTTC. Translated: CASSRTGVPGETQYF.

The chain carries TRBV28 and TRBJ2-7; D remains ambiguous. The CDR3 has 12 amino acids. Per germline, CDR1 MDHEN and CDR2 SYDVKM. V was cut by 2 bases and J by 3 bases, with 5 bases left in between. The CDR3 protein is CASSLQHYEQYF. The CDR3 DNA is TGTGCCAGCAGTTTACAGCACTACGAGCAGTACTTC.

This chain connects TRBV2 to TRBJ2-1; 14 bases match TRBD2. The CDR3 sequence is 16 residues long. V shed 5 bases, J shed 13 bases, and the junction held 13 bases outside the gene matches. The germline V gene has CDR1 SNHLY and CDR2 FYNNEI. Written as DNA, the CDR3 is TGTGCCAGCAGTAGAGAGCCGGGACTAGCGGGAGCGTCTCAGTTCTTC. Encoded protein: CASSREPGLAGASQFF.

The chain joins TRBV2 to TRBJ2-5; D is perhaps TRBD1 (6 bases). TRBJ2-7 explains the end of the DNA better; the J call may be wrong. The germline V gene has CDR1 SNHLY and CDR2 FYNNEI. The CDR3 has 14 amino acids. CDR3 DNA sequence: TGTGCCAGCAGTAGACAGGTGTCCTCCTACGAGCAGTACTTC. Protein: CASSRQVSSYEQYF.

The V gene is TRBV13, the J gene TRBJ2-5; D may be TRBD1 or TRBD2 (6 bases each). V dropped 0 bases and J dropped 4 bases, with 12 bases sitting between them. Germline V gene sequence: CDR1 PRHDT, CDR2 FYEKMQ (reference sequence). The CDR3 consists of 15 residues. In nucleotides, the CDR3 is TGTGCCAGCAGCTTAGGTGGGGGGCGACGAGAGACCCAGTACTTC. This translates into CASSLGGGRRETQYF.

The chain joins TRBV4-2 to TRBJ2-7, with D unclear. The CDR3 runs 14 residues. Per the germline V gene, CDR1 is LGHNA and CDR2 is YNFKEQ. V was cut by 1 base and J by 1 base, with 8 bases left in between. CDR3 amino acids: CASSQAGESYEQYF. CDR3 nucleotide sequence: TGTGCCAGCAGCCAAGCTGGAGAGTCCTACGAGCAGTACTTC.

The CDR3 spells CASSLIWPPQETQYF. CDR3 nucleotides: TGTGCCAGCAGCTTAATCTGGCCTCCACAAGAGACCCAGTACTTC. The chain couples TRBV11-2 to TRBJ2-5; no clear D. The CDR3 contains 15 residues. Germline assignment: CDR1 SGHAT and CDR2 FQNNGV. The V and J ends lost 2 bases and 2 bases respectively, with 12 bases between them. Filled out from reference TRBV11-2 and TRBJ2-5, the complete variable domain reads EAGVAQSPRYKIIEKRQSVAFWCNPISGHATLYWYQQILGQGPKLLIQFQNNGVVDDSQLPKDRFSAERLKGVDSTLKIQPAKLEDSAVYLCASSLIWPPQETQYFGPGTRLLVL.